This TCR beta chain was captured in a study of preoperative IRX-2 immunotherapy in early breast cancer. Sequencing was performed with immunoSEQ multiplex PCR; in TCRdb, only in-frame clones are kept and a portion is missing. This table holds 90,000 to 100,000 clones, just over 85% found once. Trimming stripped 6 bases from V and 6 bases from J, with 9 bases between. The CDR3 totals 13 residues. Looked up from germline, CDR1 is MNHGY and CDR2 is SAAAGT. Noted treatment: preoperative locoregional IRX-2 cytokine immunotherapy. Patients received preoperative, locoregional IRX-2 cytokine immunotherapy in a phase Ib study.

The receptor comes from a human donor with breast cancer. The chain combines TRBV6-8 with TRBJ1-6; D perhaps matches TRBD1 (5 bases). The source material was tumor tissue, sampled after IRX-2 immunotherapy. The CDR3 protein is CASRGDGNSPLHF. The CDR3 DNA sequence: TGTGCCAGCAGGGGGGATGGTAATTCACCCCTCCACTTT.